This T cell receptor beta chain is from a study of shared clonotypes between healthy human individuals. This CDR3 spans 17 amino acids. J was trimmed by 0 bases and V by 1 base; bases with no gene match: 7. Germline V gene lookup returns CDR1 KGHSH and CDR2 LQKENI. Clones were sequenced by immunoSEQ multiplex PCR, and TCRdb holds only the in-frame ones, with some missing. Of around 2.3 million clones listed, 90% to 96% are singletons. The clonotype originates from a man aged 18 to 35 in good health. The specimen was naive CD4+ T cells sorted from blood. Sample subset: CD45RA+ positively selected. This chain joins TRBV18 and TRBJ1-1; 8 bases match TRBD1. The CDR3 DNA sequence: TGTGCCAGCTCACCACTCCCGGGACAGGCCCTGAACACTGAAGCTTTCTTT. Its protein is CASSPLPGQALNTEAFF.